The 25 T cell receptor beta chains below come from one sample, sequenced in a study of cytomegalovirus exposure and HLA in healthy donors (TCRdb year 2017). The protocol used for the library was the immunoSEQ multiplex PCR assay. The multiplex PCR relied on a mix of 60 forward primers for TCR Vbeta segments and 13 reverse primers for TCR Jbeta segments. The source is immuneACCESS, and TCRdb retained only in-frame sequences with V and J called. Part of the clones is not carried over; for the studies checked, unresolved V genes explain less than half of this, and the remainder is unexplained. The sample table lists approximately 220,000 clones, around 79% of them with a count of one. The ten largest clones take up 0.22% of the sample. The sequencing sample was made of PBMCs. The receptors here all came from a girl aged 2-9 years in good health and CMV-seronegative.

The chain is built from TRBV29-1 and TRBJ2-7, with 7 bases lining up with TRBD2. The length of the CDR3 is 13 residues. With 6 bases clipped from V and 2 bases from J, the junction kept 7 bases outside the gene matches. The germline V gene has CDR1 SQVTM and CDR2 ANQGSEA. CDR3 loop: CSVQRGGTYEQYF. Here the CDR3 DNA reads TGCAGCGTCCAGCGGGGTGGCACCTACGAGCAGTACTTC.

The chain carries TRBV30 and TRBJ2-7, with 10 bases fitting TRBD2. CDR3 length: 14 amino acids. CDR1 GTSNPN and CDR2 SVGIG come from the germline V gene (reference sequence). Trimming took 1 base from V and 2 from J; bases not matched to a gene: 2. The CDR3, as DNA: TGTGCCTGGAGTGAGGGACTAGCGCCCTACGAGCAGTACTTC. Translated, it gives CAWSEGLAPYEQYF.

In its sample, this clone was seen a few times. J is TRBJ1-1 and V is TRBV11-2; 9 positions match TRBD1. This CDR3 is 13 amino acids long. Losses at the gene ends were 1 base for V and 11 bases for J; bases not matched to a gene: 5. Germline V gene lookup returns CDR1 SGHAT and CDR2 FQNNGV. CDR3 residues: CASSLAGQGGAFF. CDR3 sequence (DNA): TGTGCCAGCAGCTTAGCGGGACAGGGTGGCGCTTTCTTT.

The chain employs TRBV28 and TRBJ2-5; D remains unclear. CDR1 is MDHEN, CDR2 SYDVKM, per germline. The CDR3 is made up of 13 amino acids. V was clipped by 4 bases and J by 7 bases, with 13 bases between them. CDR3 sequence (DNA): TGTGCCAGCAGTTATAATGGAGTTGCGACCCAGTACTTC. Amino acid sequence: CASSYNGVATQYF.

The chain has TRBV2 and TRBJ1-1, with D unresolved. Trimming removed 4 bases from V and 1 base from J, with 7 bases in between. The CDR3 sequence is 13 residues long. Germline V gene sequence: CDR1 SNHLY, CDR2 FYNNEI. The CDR3 DNA sequence: TGTGCCAGCAGTGGGGCAGAGAACACTGAAGCTTTCTTT. Its translation: CASSGAENTEAFF.

A few counts support this clone. The J gene is TRBJ2-1, the V gene TRBV5-1; 8 bases are shared with TRBD2. CDR3 size: 14 residues. The trim removed 0 bases at V and 7 bases at J, leaving 3 bases unmatched. CDR1 is SGHRS and CDR2 is YFSETQ in the germline V gene. This chain's CDR3 is CASSLGVAGNEQFF. The CDR3 nucleotides are TGCGCCAGCAGCTTGGGGGTAGCGGGGAATGAGCAGTTCTTC. The full variable domain, with the rest looked up from reference TRBV5-1 and TRBJ2-1, is KAGVTQTPRYLIKTRGQQVTLSCSPISGHRSVSWYQQTPGQGLQFLFEYFSETQRNKGNFPGRFSGRQFSNSRSEMNVSTLELGDSALYLCASSLGVAGNEQFFGPGTRLTVL.

The chain recombines TRBV4-1 with TRBJ1-5, with D unresolved. With 3 bases removed from V and 0 bases from J, the gap between germline ends came to 15 bases. The CDR3 spans 17 residues. Per germline, CDR1 MGHRA and CDR2 YSYEKL. For the CDR3, the DNA is TGCGCCAGCAGCCAGTCCCCGCCGGGGTATAGCAATCAGCCCCAGCATTTT. It yields the protein CASSQSPPGYSNQPQHF.

The chain recombines TRBV4-2 with TRBJ2-2; perhaps TRBD2 as D (5 bases). V shed 0 bases and J shed 8 bases, with 13 bases lying between them. The CDR3 is made up of 15 amino acids. Germline assignment: CDR1 LGHNA and CDR2 YNFKEQ. Here the CDR3 reads CASSQETTLLGELFF. The DNA for the CDR3 is TGTGCCAGCAGCCAAGAGACTACCCTACTGGGGGAGCTGTTTTTT.

The table lists this clone with a few counts. The rearrangement joins TRBV6-1 to TRBJ1-3; TRBD1 is a possible D gene (5 bases). The germline gives CDR1 MNHNS, CDR2 SASEGT. The ends were cut back, 2 bases at V and 0 bases at J, with 11 bases in the middle. CDR3 length: 16 residues. The CDR3 loop is CASSESPGHSGNTIYF. In DNA form, the CDR3 reads TGTGCCAGCAGTGAATCCCCAGGGCACTCTGGAAACACCATATATTTT.

The chain has TRBV7-9 and TRBJ1-6; 7 bases line up with TRBD1. J gave up 10 bases and V 5 bases, and 8 bases lay outside the gene matches. Germline V gene data show CDR1 as SEHNR and CDR2 as FQNEAQ (reference sequence). The CDR3 runs to 14 residues. The CDR3 DNA sequence: TGTGCCAGCAGCCGTGGACAGGTGGGATCACCCCTCCACTTT. Protein: CASSRGQVGSPLHF.

This clone was found a few times. V and J are TRBV6-5 and TRBJ2-7, with 9 bases lining up with TRBD1. This CDR3 spans 15 amino acids. Per germline, CDR1 MNHEY and CDR2 SVGAGI. The J segment lost 4 bases and the V segment lost 5 bases, leaving 9 bases of the junction unmatched. In DNA form, the CDR3 reads TGTGCCAGCAGTCTCCTAGGACAGGGGAGGTACGAGCAGTACTTC. It is translated as CASSLLGQGRYEQYF.

The chain recombines TRBV7-2 with TRBJ2-2, with D possibly being TRBD1 (6 bases). This CDR3 contains 15 residues. V was trimmed by 3 bases and J by 4 bases, leaving 12 bases between them. CDR1 is SGHTA and CDR2 is FQGNSA in the germline V gene. In nucleotides, the CDR3 is TGTGCCAGCAGCTTGGTGGGGGCGAGCACCGGGGAGCTGTTTTTT. Its translation is CASSLVGASTGELFF.

A few counts support this clone. The rearrangement joins TRBV7-3 to TRBJ1-1, with 7 bases that match TRBD1. CDR1 and CDR2 from the germline V gene are SGHTA and FQGTGA. There are 15 residues in the CDR3. The junction had 7 bases not matched to a gene; V was cut back by 1 base and J by 5 bases. The CDR3 here is CASSLMAGGRTEAFF. CDR3 sequence (DNA): TGTGCCAGCAGCTTAATGGCAGGGGGGAGGACTGAAGCTTTCTTT.

V is TRBV4-1 and J is TRBJ1-5, with 7 bases that match TRBD1. Per the germline V gene, CDR1 is MGHRA and CDR2 is YSYEKL. CDR3 length: 15 amino acids. With 4 bases clipped from V and 1 base from J, the junction kept 4 bases outside the gene matches. CDR3: CASSPTGLSNQPQHF. The CDR3 coding sequence is TGCGCCAGCAGCCCGACAGGGCTCAGCAATCAGCCCCAGCATTTT.

The gene calls are TRBV10-2 and TRBJ2-1; possibly TRBD1 for D (7 bases). CDR1 is WSHSY, CDR2 SAAADI, per germline. CDR3 length: 16 amino acids. The V end was cut by 6 bases, the J end by 3 bases, with 18 bases between. DNA for the CDR3: TGCGCCAGCAGCACAGGGGAGGTGGGGGACTACAATGAGCAGTTCTTC. Residues: CASSTGEVGDYNEQFF.

This chain connects TRBV19 to TRBJ2-2; D gene unclear. The germline CDR1 and CDR2 sequences are LNHDA and SQIVND (reference sequence). V gave up 3 bases and J gave up 0 bases, with 8 bases separating them. The CDR3 is made up of 15 amino acids. This CDR3 is CASSIGQANTGELFF. The CDR3 DNA reads TGTGCCAGTAGTATTGGGCAGGCGAACACCGGGGAGCTGTTTTTT.

V usage is TRBV15 and J usage is TRBJ1-6; D unresolved. Germline values: CDR1 LNHNV, CDR2 YYDKDF (reference sequence). The CDR3 sequence is 15 residues long. V was pared by 0 bases and J by 7 bases, with 10 bases between. The CDR3 sequence is CATSRDVTANSPLHF. CDR3 DNA sequence: TGTGCCACCAGCAGAGACGTCACAGCCAATTCACCCCTCCACTTT. The full variable domain, its missing parts supplied by reference TRBV15 and TRBJ1-6, is DAMVIQNPRYQVTQFGKPVTLSCSQTLNHNVMYWYQQKSSQAPKLLFHYYDKDFNNEADTPDNFQSRRPNTSFCFLDIRSPGLGDTAMYLCATSRDVTANSPLHFGNGTRLTVT.

V usage is TRBV5-4 and J usage is TRBJ2-5; 9 bases are a match to TRBD1. The CDR3 loop spans 15 amino acids. From germline, CDR1 is SGHNT and CDR2 YYREEE (reference sequence). V lost 4 bases, J lost 5 bases, and 9 bases stayed unmatched. The CDR3 sequence is CASSLLGQGFETQYF. In DNA form, the CDR3 reads TGTGCCAGCAGCCTCCTGGGACAGGGTTTTGAGACCCAGTACTTC.

This chain joins TRBV5-1 and TRBJ2-1, with 9 bases that match TRBD2. CDR1 and CDR2 (germline): SGHRS, YFSETQ. V lost 7 bases, J lost 10 bases, and 12 bases stayed unmatched. There are 14 residues in the CDR3. CDR3 coding DNA: TGCGCCAGCGGTGGGACGGATGCGGGGGGGGAGCAGTTCTTC. It specifies CASGGTDAGGEQFF.

V and J are TRBV30 and TRBJ2-7, with D possibly being TRBD2 (5 bases). Germline-derived CDR1 and CDR2 are GTSNPN and SVGIG (reference sequence). The CDR3 sequence is 12 residues long. Trimming shortened V by 5 bases and J by 7 bases, and 15 bases separated the two germline ends. In DNA form, the CDR3 reads TGTGCCTGGCGGACTGACCCCTGGGAGCAGTACTTC. Protein: CAWRTDPWEQYF.

The chain links TRBV5-6 to TRBJ2-3, with 15 bases aligning to TRBD2. Losses at the gene ends were 4 bases for V and 6 bases for J; bases not matched to a gene: 12. The CDR3 loop spans 18 amino acids. Germline V gives CDR1 SGHDT, CDR2 YYEEEE. CDR3 DNA: TGTGCCAGCAGCCCGGGACTAGCGGGGGGAATGGGTTTTGATACGCAGTATTTT. Protein sequence: CASSPGLAGGMGFDTQYF.

This clone was detected once. The chain is built from TRBV12-5 and TRBJ2-3; the D is unclear. Germline V CDR1 and CDR2: LGHNT, FRNRAP. CDR3 size: 12 residues. The V end lost 6 bases, the J end lost 1 base, and 5 bases lay between the germline ends. As DNA, the CDR3 is TGTGCTAGTGGCCAGGGCACAGATACGCAGTATTTT. Its protein product is CASGQGTDTQYF. Complete variable domain (other parts from reference TRBV12-5 and TRBJ2-3): DARVTQTPRHKVTEMGQEVTMRCQPILGHNTVFWYRQTMMQGLELLAYFRNRAPLDDSGMPKDRFSAEMPDATLATLKIQPSEPRDSAVYFCASGQGTDTQYFGPGTRLTVL.

This chain uses TRBV7-8 with TRBJ1-2; 9 nucleotides line up with TRBD1. The germline CDR1 and CDR2 sequences are SGHVS and FQNEAQ. The CDR3 sequence is 14 residues long. The junction had 3 bases not matched to a gene; V was cut back by 2 bases and J by 5 bases. The CDR3, as DNA: TGTGCCAGCAGCTTACGGGACAGGGAGTATGGCTACACCTTC. Translated: CASSLRDREYGYTF.

This clone came up a few times. The chain employs TRBV6-5 and TRBJ1-2, with TRBD1 identical over 7 bases. Germline trimming cut 3 bases from V and 0 bases from J; bases unmatched to any gene: 4. The CDR3 has 15 residues. From germline, CDR1 is MNHEY and CDR2 SVGAGI. CDR3 loop: CASSYRGRANYGYTF. CDR3 DNA: TGTGCCAGCAGTTATAGGGGGCGGGCTAACTATGGCTACACCTTC.

This rearrangement joins TRBV5-1 to TRBJ1-6; 7 positions agree with TRBD1. The V segment lost 4 bases and the J segment 8 bases; nucleotides outside the gene matches: 9. The CDR3 runs to 15 residues. Per the germline V gene, CDR1 is SGHRS and CDR2 is YFSETQ. CDR3 amino acids: CASSQGQFQHSPLHF. The CDR3 DNA follows: TGCGCCAGCAGCCAGGGACAGTTCCAACATTCACCCCTCCACTTT.